These 22 T cell receptor beta chains share one sample of origin, sequenced in a study of cytomegalovirus exposure and HLA in healthy donors. It was with 60 Vbeta and 13 Jbeta primers that the PCR ran. Produced via immunoSEQ multiplex PCR; TCRdb's table is partial and in-frame only. The sample records around 97,000 clones, 65% to 80% being singletons. The specimen was PBMCs. These receptors were collected from a young woman in good health and CMV-seropositive.

Only one count was recorded for this clone. V is TRBV15 and J is TRBJ2-5; 7 bases fit TRBD1. V gave up 4 bases and J gave up 4 bases; unmatched junction bases: 12. The CDR3 contains 16 residues. The germline V gene encodes CDR1 LNHNV and CDR2 YYDKDF (reference sequence). The CDR3 DNA reads TGTGCCACCAGCATACCGACAGGGTCGTATTCAGAGACCCAGTACTTC. Protein product: CATSIPTGSYSETQYF. The complete variable domain, with remaining parts taken from reference TRBV15 and TRBJ2-5, reads DAMVIQNPRYQVTQFGKPVTLSCSQTLNHNVMYWYQQKSSQAPKLLFHYYDKDFNNEADTPDNFQSRRPNTSFCFLDIRSPGLGDTAMYLCATSIPTGSYSETQYFGPGTRLLVL.

This chain links TRBV18 with TRBJ2-3; 7 nucleotides agree with TRBD2. Germline lookup yields CDR1 KGHSH and CDR2 LQKENI. Germline trimming cut 3 bases from V and 1 base from J; bases unmatched to any gene: 4. CDR3 length: 15 amino acids. The chain's CDR3 is CASSPLAGGTDTQYF. CDR3 DNA sequence: TGTGCCAGCTCACCTCTCGCGGGGGGCACAGATACGCAGTATTTT.

As DNA, the CDR3 is TGTGCCAGCAGCTTACGGTGGGGGGGGGCCGACAATCAGCCCCAGCATTTT. Its protein is CASSLRWGGADNQPQHF. V and J are TRBV7-2 and TRBJ1-5; D may be TRBD1 (6 bases). From germline, CDR1 is SGHTA and CDR2 FQGNSA. Trimming cost V 2 bases and J 3 bases, with 17 bases left between them. The CDR3 has 17 amino acids.

The chain recombines TRBV2 with TRBJ2-7; perhaps TRBD1 as D (6 bases). The germline V gene has CDR1 SNHLY and CDR2 FYNNEI. V lost 7 bases and J 0 bases, leaving 10 bases between the germline ends. This CDR3 contains 13 residues. DNA for the CDR3: TGTGCCAGCATAGGGGGTCTCTCCTACGAGCAGTACTTC. As protein: CASIGGLSYEQYF.

The genes are TRBV7-2 and TRBJ1-2; D is perhaps TRBD1 (6 bases). Germline CDR1 SGHTA, CDR2 FQGNSA. This CDR3 comprises 13 residues. V was clipped by 4 bases and J by 7 bases, with 13 bases between them. The CDR3 nucleotides read TGTGCCAGCAGCTCCCCGACAGGAGGTGGCTACACCTTC. This encodes CASSSPTGGGYTF.

The chain joins TRBV5-6 to TRBJ1-2; no clear D gene. The CDR3 has 16 residues. V lost 4 bases, J lost 4 bases, and 20 bases lay in between. Germline V gene data show CDR1 as SGHDT and CDR2 as YYEEEE. CDR3: CASSPMNLERSYGYTF. Written as DNA, the CDR3 is TGTGCCAGCAGCCCCATGAACCTGGAAAGGAGCTATGGCTACACCTTC.

This clone was counted between two and nine times. The genes are TRBV9 and TRBJ2-1; 7 bases line up with TRBD2. This CDR3 region has 18 residues. J lost 7 bases, V lost 0 bases, and 16 bases had no gene match. The germline V gene has CDR1 SGDLS and CDR2 YYNGEE. CDR3 nucleotide sequence: TGTGCCAGCAGCGTAGCGAACAAGCGGGACCCCCATGAAAATGAGCAGTTCTTC. Protein product: CASSVANKRDPHENEQFF.

The V and J genes are TRBV5-8 and TRBJ2-7; 7 bases fit TRBD1. Trimming cost V 4 bases and J 2 bases; bases outside gene matches: 3. CDR3 length: 13 residues. Germline CDR1 reads SGHTS; CDR2 reads YDEGEE. The CDR3 here is CASSRGQTYEQYF. The CDR3 bases are TGTGCCAGCAGCAGGGGACAGACCTACGAGCAGTACTTC.

V is TRBV9 and J is TRBJ1-2, with 7 bases that match TRBD1. The CDR3 totals 16 residues. Germline lookup yields CDR1 SGDLS and CDR2 YYNGEE. Trimming at V came to 0 bases and at J to 4 bases, leaving 9 bases not matched to a gene. The CDR3 region is CASSVGGDSRLYGYTF. The CDR3 bases are TGTGCCAGCAGCGTAGGAGGGGACAGTCGACTCTATGGCTACACCTTC.

The V call is TRBV7-9, the J call TRBJ2-1; 8 bases line up with TRBD2. J gave up 5 bases and V 5 bases, and 11 bases lay outside the gene matches. Per the germline V gene, CDR1 is SEHNR and CDR2 is FQNEAQ (reference sequence). CDR3 size: 16 residues. Written as DNA, the CDR3 is TGTGCCAGCAGCCGCTCGGGACTAGTACTCCACAATGAGCAGTTCTTC. Its translation: CASSRSGLVLHNEQFF. The whole variable domain, filled in from reference TRBV7-9 and TRBJ2-1, reads DTGVSQNPRHKITKRGQNVTFRCDPISEHNRLYWYRQTLGQGPEFLTYFQNEAQLEKSRLLSDRFSAERPKGSFSTLEIQRTEQGDSAMYLCASSRSGLVLHNEQFFGPGTRLTVL.

The rearrangement links TRBV27 to TRBJ2-1; the D is unclear. The CDR3 runs to 14 residues. Trimming pared 5 bases from V and 5 bases from J, leaving 13 bases between. Germline CDR1 reads MNHEY; CDR2 reads SMNVEV (reference sequence). In DNA, the CDR3 is TGTGCCAGCAGTCCCGTGAGGTACCACAATGAGCAGTTCTTC. Residues: CASSPVRYHNEQFF.

The chain uses TRBV5-1 and TRBJ2-3, with a possible D match to TRBD2 (5 bases). Germline V gene lookup returns CDR1 SGHRS and CDR2 YFSETQ. The V end lost 0 bases, the J end lost 6 bases, and 11 bases lay between the germline ends. CDR3 size: 14 residues. CDR3 nucleotide sequence: TGCGCCAGCAGCTTGGACTACCGGACTGATACGCAGTATTTT. Protein product: CASSLDYRTDTQYF.

The chain employs TRBV27 and TRBJ2-3; TRBD1 might be the D (6 bases). V was pared by 3 bases and J by 2 bases, with 15 bases between. CDR3 length: 16 amino acids. Germline-derived CDR1 and CDR2 are MNHEY and SMNVEV (reference sequence). The CDR3 DNA reads as TGTGCCAGCAGTTTTTTTTTAGGACAGCACACAGATACGCAGTATTTT. Protein product: CASSFFLGQHTDTQYF.

The V gene is TRBV6-1, the J gene TRBJ2-2; D is possibly TRBD2 (6 bases). The CDR3 spans 18 residues. Germline lookup yields CDR1 MNHNS and CDR2 SASEGT. V was clipped by 2 bases and J by 0 bases, with 16 bases between them. The CDR3 protein is CASSEIAGISANTGELFF. In DNA, the CDR3 is TGTGCCAGCAGTGAAATTGCGGGAATATCCGCGAACACCGGGGAGCTGTTTTTT.

This clone was counted a few times. The chain joins TRBV6-6 to TRBJ1-1; TRBD1 matches at 9 bases. Looked up from germline, CDR1 is MNHNY and CDR2 is SVGAGI (reference sequence). The trim removed 1 base at V and 1 base at J, leaving 1 base unmatched. This CDR3 is built from 15 residues. CDR3 bases: TGTGCCAGCAGTTACTTGGGACAGGGGAACACTGAAGCTTTCTTT. It encodes CASSYLGQGNTEAFF.

The chain uses TRBV7-8 and TRBJ2-7; weak D call: TRBD2 (5 bases). Looked up from germline, CDR1 is SGHVS and CDR2 is FQNEAQ. The V gene lost 1 base and the J gene lost 0 bases, with 13 bases spanning the gap. The CDR3 sequence is 16 residues long. CDR3 sequence (DNA): TGTGCCAGCAGCTTAGAGGTCGGACTCTACTCCTACGAGCAGTACTTC. This gives the protein CASSLEVGLYSYEQYF.

The CDR3 sequence: CAWSRGSAGGTQFF. The CDR3 nucleotides are TGTGCCTGGAGCCGGGGATCAGCGGGAGGTACGCAGTTCTTC. This chain connects TRBV30 to TRBJ2-1; 9 bases map to TRBD2. The junction had 12 bases not matched to a gene; V was cut back by 3 bases and J by 12 bases. Germline-derived CDR1 and CDR2 are GTSNPN and SVGIG (reference sequence). This CDR3 is built from 14 residues.

J is TRBJ2-1 and V is TRBV30, with D maybe TRBD1 (5 bases). The CDR3 sequence is 12 residues long. Germline CDR1 is GTSNPN and CDR2 is SVGIG (reference sequence). Deletions cut 4 bases from V and 3 bases from J, with 7 bases between. CDR3 sequence: CAWTRDYNEQFF. The CDR3, as DNA: TGTGCCTGGACCAGGGACTACAATGAGCAGTTCTTC.

In nucleotides, the CDR3 is TGTGCCAGCAGTCACATATACACTGAAGCTTTCTTT. It encodes CASSHIYTEAFF. The chain uses TRBV14 and TRBJ1-1, with D uncertain. V was cut by 6 bases and J by 3 bases, with 8 bases left in between. The V gene's germline CDR1 is SGHDN and CDR2 FVKESK. This CDR3 has 12 residues.

V is TRBV5-1 and J is TRBJ2-7, with 7 bases identical to TRBD1. The trim removed 0 bases at V and 5 bases at J, leaving 5 bases unmatched. Germline CDR1 SGHRS, CDR2 YFSETQ. This CDR3 is 14 amino acids long. CDR3 bases: TGCGCCAGCAGCTTGGGAGGGGGCGGCCACGAGCAGTACTTC. Translation: CASSLGGGGHEQYF. Supplemented by reference TRBV5-1 and TRBJ2-7, the full variable domain reads KAGVTQTPRYLIKTRGQQVTLSCSPISGHRSVSWYQQTPGQGLQFLFEYFSETQRNKGNFPGRFSGRQFSNSRSEMNVSTLELGDSALYLCASSLGGGGHEQYFGPGTRLTVT.

In regard to this clone: The conserved final phenylalanine or tryptophan is absent from the CDR3, which likely points to a read error. Because the CDR3's place on the DNA is in doubt, the DNA is left out and the CDR3 is given as listed by TCRdb. The chain employs TRBV30 and TRBJ2-2; the DNA was not compared with TRBD2, the D call given in the table. The CDR3 is 13 residues long, counting both termini. Germline V gene lookup returns CDR1 GTSNPN and CDR2 SVGIG (reference sequence). The CDR3 here is CAWSLNRGDPFRI.

The chain recombines TRBV18 with TRBJ1-5, with D maybe TRBD1 (6 bases). CDR3 size: 17 residues. Trimming stripped 2 bases from V and 3 bases from J, with 17 bases between. In germline, CDR1 is KGHSH, CDR2 LQKENI. In nucleotides, the CDR3 is TGTGCCAGCTCACCAAGCTTGACGGACAGATACAATCAGCCCCAGCATTTT. Translating it yields CASSPSLTDRYNQPQHF.